This T cell receptor beta chain was observed in a study of blood T cell repertoires in COVID-19. Data came from immunoSEQ multiplex PCR; TCRdb stores just in-frame clones and leaves some out. There are a few hundred thousand clones in the sample; 70% to 90% occur only once, and around 14% lies in the top ten. V lost 9 bases to trimming and J lost 2 bases; unmatched junction nucleotides: 8. CDR1 and CDR2 from the germline V gene are SGHNT and YYREEE (reference sequence). This CDR3 has 15 residues. Seattle's cohort entered during active infection and was followed longitudinally. The sample consisted of peripheral blood. The sequence came from a woman in her 70s with COVID-19, enrolled during active disease. The chain employs TRBV5-4 and TRBJ2-3, with 11 positions matching TRBD2. This chain's CDR3 is CATKELAGDTDTQYF. The CDR3 bases are TGTGCCACCAAAGAACTAGCGGGGGACACAGATACGCAGTATTTT. The entire variable domain, with the rest obtained from reference TRBV5-4 and TRBJ2-3, is as follows: ETGVTQSPTHLIKTRGQQVTLRCSSQSGHNTVSWYQQALGQGPQFIFQYYREEENGRGNFPPRFSGLQFPNYSSELNVNALELDDSALYLCATKELAGDTDTQYFGPGTRLTVL.